Ten or more counts support the clone carrying this TCR beta chain. Its target is unknown. Patients chosen for sequencing had CD8+CD57+ cells that had expanded, as shown by flow cytometry. Prior therapy had not been administered to any patient at the time of blood sampling. The data are from a study of CD8+CD57+ T cells in acquired aplastic anemia. Study-wide results and limits: It was found that twenty-nine CD8+ CDR3 sequences were shared between patients and controls.

CDR3 length: 14 amino acids. The germline gives CDR1 DFQATT, CDR2 SNEGSKA (reference sequence). The V and J ends lost 3 bases and 8 bases respectively, with 16 bases between them. Template material for TCR beta VDJ and CDR3 profiling consisted of genomic DNA. TCRdb passed the reads through MiXCR, listing each CDR3 protein once. This table holds about 180,000 distinct CDR3 sequences, under 50% found once. Source material: sorted CD4+, CD8+, or CD8+CD57+ T cells (not recorded which) from PBMCs. The chain links TRBV20-1 to TRBJ1-4, with D uncertain. This receptor was obtained from a human donor with aplastic anemia. The CDR3 DNA follows: TGCAGTGCTAGGAGTTCGCTTCGTGAAGAAAAACTGTTTTTT. Its translation: CSARSSLREEKLFF.